This T cell receptor (beta chain) was observed in a study of shared clonotypes between healthy human individuals. Overall study results and limits: Investigators expected sequencing depth to affect clonotype sharing among donors. Clonotypes not shared had lower generation probabilities than those common to all four donors. The sharing of approximately 5.1% of naive CD4 clonotypes was seen across a few donors.

Clones were read by immunoSEQ multiplex PCR, and TCRdb kept only the in-frame ones, dropping some. The sample yields about 1.5 million clones, around 95% seen once. Healthy and HIV-negative, the adult donors had no recent acute infections or vaccinations. This CDR3 is 16 amino acids long. Germline values: CDR1 MNHEY, CDR2 SMNVEV (reference sequence). Trimming removed 6 bases from V and 7 bases from J; junction bases left unmatched: 13. About this clone itself: Its matching antigen is unknown.

The TCR comes from a man aged 25-45 years in good health. The chain has TRBV27 and TRBJ2-1; 9 bases map to TRBD2. The source material was naive CD4+ T cells sorted from blood. Described subset: CD45RA+ positively selected. CDR3 bases: TGTGCCAGCAGCACCATTAGCGGGAGTTGGGGGAATGAGCAGTTCTTC. This codes for CASSTISGSWGNEQFF.